One and the same sample provided the 10 T cell receptor beta chains below, sequenced in a study of PD-L1 blockade in urothelial cancer. Data came from immunoSEQ multiplex PCR; TCRdb stores just in-frame clones and leaves some out. The sample shows more than 40,000 clones, 75% to 90% of them seen only once. This sample comprised PBMCs, obtained around atezolizumab (anti-PD-L1) treatment. The receptors stem from a man aged 55 to 69 with urothelial cancer.

This clone came up once. The genes are TRBV5-1 and TRBJ2-7, with 7 bases lining up with TRBD2. Germline V gene data show CDR1 as SGHRS and CDR2 as YFSETQ. Trimming at V came to 4 bases and at J to 0 bases, leaving 7 bases not matched to a gene. The CDR3 runs 15 residues. The CDR3 spells CASSGAGALSYEQYF. The CDR3 coding sequence is TGCGCCAGCAGCGGGGCGGGAGCCCTCTCCTACGAGCAGTACTTC.

V and J are TRBV14 and TRBJ2-1; 9 nucleotides agree with TRBD2. The CDR3 is 15 amino acids. The junction had 5 bases not matched to a gene; V was cut back by 4 bases and J by 4 bases. Germline CDR1 and CDR2: SGHDN and FVKESK. The CDR3 region is CASSRSGGKYNEQFF. The CDR3 coding sequence is TGTGCCAGCAGCCGAAGCGGGGGGAAATACAATGAGCAGTTCTTC.

This clone was observed a handful of times. The V gene is TRBV9, the J gene TRBJ1-5; D unclear. The CDR3 has 13 residues. The V end lost 0 bases, the J end lost 6 bases, and 7 bases lay between the germline ends. Per germline, CDR1 SGDLS and CDR2 YYNGEE. CDR3 region: CASSVEGGQPQHF. DNA for the CDR3: TGTGCCAGCAGCGTAGAGGGAGGTCAGCCCCAGCATTTT.

The V and J genes are TRBV5-5 and TRBJ2-7, with no clear D. The germline V gene has CDR1 SGHKS and CDR2 YYEKEE (reference sequence). The V end was cut by 1 base, the J end by 0 bases, with 11 bases between. The CDR3 length is 15 residues. The CDR3 nucleotides read TGTGCCAGCAGCTTGTTTGTCGATAGCTCCTACGAGCAGTACTTC. Amino acid sequence: CASSLFVDSSYEQYF.

The rearrangement uses TRBV5-1 and TRBJ2-1, with TRBD2 matching over 8 bases. The CDR3 runs to 13 residues. Germline CDR1 is SGHRS and CDR2 is YFSETQ. Trimming took 6 bases from V and 9 from J; bases not matched to a gene: 8. The CDR3 reads CASMLRGGVEQFF. For the CDR3, the DNA is TGCGCCAGCATGTTACGGGGGGGCGTTGAGCAGTTCTTC.

The rearrangement uses TRBV9 and TRBJ2-3; possibly TRBD2 for D (6 bases). V lost 0 bases and J lost 2, with 10 bases in between. This CDR3 comprises 15 residues. Germline CDR1 and CDR2: SGDLS and YYNGEE. The CDR3 spells CASSVGLGDTDTQYF. The CDR3 nucleotides are TGTGCCAGCAGCGTAGGACTAGGGGACACAGATACGCAGTATTTT.

V usage is TRBV19 and J usage is TRBJ1-2; a possible D gene is TRBD1 (6 bases). Trimming stripped 4 bases from V and 4 bases from J, with 16 bases between. Germline V gene data show CDR1 as LNHDA and CDR2 as SQIVND (reference sequence). The CDR3 loop spans 15 amino acids. The CDR3 DNA reads as TGTGCCAGTAGTAGGACAGACGACGAACCCTATGGCTACACCTTC. Protein sequence: CASSRTDDEPYGYTF.

This clone has only one observation. The rearrangement uses TRBV5-1 and TRBJ2-3, with 11 bases aligning to TRBD2. The V gene end was trimmed by 0 bases and the J gene end by 1 base; junction bases not matched to a gene: 1. CDR1 and CDR2 from the germline V gene are SGHRS and YFSETQ. The CDR3 extends over 16 amino acids. CDR3 region: CASSLETSGGTDTQYF. CDR3 coding DNA: TGCGCCAGCAGCTTGGAGACTAGCGGGGGCACAGATACGCAGTATTTT.

This clone showed up just a few times. This sequence joins TRBV19 and TRBJ1-2; 8 bases agree with TRBD1. The ends lost 4 bases at V and 2 bases at J; junction bases unmatched: 6. CDR1 is LNHDA and CDR2 is SQIVND in the germline V gene (reference sequence). The CDR3 is made up of 15 amino acids. The CDR3 protein is CASSTGTGFNYGYTF. For the CDR3, the DNA is TGTGCCAGTAGTACCGGGACAGGTTTCAACTATGGCTACACCTTC.

This chain uses TRBV4-1 with TRBJ2-5; perhaps TRBD1 as D (6 bases). Per germline, CDR1 MGHRA and CDR2 YSYEKL. The CDR3 has 18 residues. Trimming left V 3 bases short and J 1 base short, with 21 bases between. The DNA of the CDR3 is TGCGCCAGCAGCCAGCCCGGAAGGGGGAGAAAGGGCCAAGAGACCCAGTACTTC. Encoded protein: CASSQPGRGRKGQETQYF.